This entry lists 5 T cell receptor delta chains sequenced from one sample in a study of gamma-delta T cells after stem cell transplantation. TCRdb re-called clones from the RT-PCR reads using CATT. Of approximately 1,200 delta-chain clones in the sample, around 3.3% were seen once. Sequenced material: gamma-delta T cells. These receptors were taken from a human donor. It is not recorded whose cells these are; they may come from a transplant donor.

On this clone: For this DNA, TCRdb reports the protein of a much larger clone, which diverges at residue 3, most likely from a read error; the protein presented here is translated directly from the DNA. The CDR3 here is CARDTIVLGDTNTDKLIF. The CDR3 nucleotides read TGTGCCCGTGACACCATCGTACTGGGGGATACCAACACCGATAAACTCATCTTT. The chain recombines TRDV2 with TRDJ1, with TRDD3 matching 12 bases. This CDR3 region has 18 residues. From germline, CDR1 is GEAIGNYY and CDR2 EKD.

As concerns this clone: The protein in TCRdb stems from a much larger clone and differs at residue 9 from this DNA's translation, likely a read error; here the protein is translated from the DNA. J is TRDJ1 and V is TRDV2; 8 bases fit TRDD3. The CDR3 has 15 residues. The junction had 9 bases not matched to a gene; V was cut back by 6 bases and J by 1 base. Germline V gene lookup returns CDR1 GEAIGNYY and CDR2 EKD. In DNA form, the CDR3 reads TGTGCCTGTACCGAACTGGGGGCCGGCACCGATAAACTCATCTTT. Translating it yields CACTELGAGTDKLIF.

To note about this clone: The TCRdb record carries a much larger clone's protein, which differs from this DNA's translation at residues 5 and 6; a read error is the likely cause, and the protein listed here is the DNA translation. The chain links TRDV2 to TRDJ1, with a possible D match to TRDD3 (5 bases). CDR1 is GEAIGNYY and CDR2 is EKD in the germline V gene. The CDR3 is 16 amino acids. Trimming shortened V by 3 bases and J by 0 bases, and 16 bases separated the two germline ends. This chain's CDR3 is CACDSVGPSDTDKLIF. In DNA, the CDR3 is TGTGCCTGTGACTCCGTGGGGCCCTCGGACACCGATAAACTCATCTTT.

With respect to this clone: This likely reflects a read error, since a far larger clone is one base away. The chain couples TRDV2 to TRDJ1; the match to TRDD3 covers 7 bases. The CDR3 consists of 15 residues. Germline values: CDR1 GEAIGNYY, CDR2 EKD. After removal of 1 base from V and 6 bases from J, the junction contained 10 bases not matched to a gene. The CDR3 reads CACDTIGDRRNKLIF. The CDR3 DNA follows: TGTGCCTGTGACACAATAGGGGATAGGCGCAATAAACTCATCTTT.

A note on this clone: A far larger clone is a single base away, which makes a read error likely. The sample carries other DNA sequences with the same CDR3. The J gene is TRDJ1, the V gene TRDV2, with 8 positions matching TRDD3. The CDR3 extends over 25 amino acids. Losses at the gene ends were 0 bases for V and 0 bases for J; bases not matched to a gene: 32. Germline V gene lookup returns CDR1 GEAIGNYY and CDR2 EKD. CDR3 DNA: TGTGCCTGTGACACCGTAACCTCCCCTCCTCGTGCCGGGGATACAGGGAGCCGTTACACCGATAAACTCATCTTT. As protein: CACDTVTSPPRAGDTGSRYTDKLIF.